A selection of T cell receptor beta chains follows, all from one sample in a study of blood T cell repertoires in COVID-19. Produced via immunoSEQ multiplex PCR; TCRdb's table is partial and in-frame only. Of tens of thousands of clones in the sample, around 84% were seen once. Sequencing used peripheral blood. All receptors derive from a woman in her 70s in a cohort sampled during active COVID-19. Each CDR3 is given with its conserved first and last residue. The D gene is left open where the match is weak. Clone size is not always given. Where it is, it says once, few, many or a class for expanded clones.

v_call: TRBV5-8; clone_size: .; d_call: .; j_call: TRBJ2-6; cdr3_aa: CASSFGQNSGANVLTF; cdr3_nt: TGTGCCAGCAGCTTCGGACAGAACTCTGGGGCCAACGTCCTGACTTTC
v_call: TRBV19; clone_size: few; d_call: .; j_call: TRBJ2-7; cdr3_aa: CASSLTGTHYEQYF; cdr3_nt: TGTGCCAGTAGCCTGACTGGAACTCACTACGAGCAGTACTTC
v_call: TRBV5-4; clone_size: .; d_call: TRBD2; j_call: TRBJ2-1; cdr3_aa: CASRQSGTSALNEQFF; cdr3_nt: TGTGCCAGCAGACAATCCGGGACTAGCGCCCTCAATGAGCAGTTCTTC
v_call: TRBV19; clone_size: .; d_call: TRBD2; j_call: TRBJ2-3; cdr3_aa: CASSSAGGPVGGTQYF; cdr3_nt: TGTGCCAGTAGTTCAGCGGGAGGGCCTGTTGGGGGCACGCAGTATTTT
v_call: TRBV3-1/TRBV3-2; clone_size: few; d_call: TRBD2; j_call: TRBJ2-3; cdr3_aa: CASSQGFLAADTQYF; cdr3_nt: TGTGCCAGCAGCCAAGGATTTCTAGCGGCAGATACGCAGTATTTT
v_call: TRBV28; clone_size: .; d_call: .; j_call: TRBJ2-7; cdr3_aa: CASSRGGAYEQYF; cdr3_nt: TGTGCCAGCAGTCGAGGGGGAGCCTACGAGCAGTACTTC
v_call: TRBV12-3/TRBV12-4; clone_size: few; d_call: .; j_call: TRBJ1-2; cdr3_aa: CASTRGNYGYTF; cdr3_nt: TGTGCCAGCACCCGGGGGAACTATGGCTACACCTTC
v_call: TRBV5-1; clone_size: .; d_call: .; j_call: TRBJ1-1; cdr3_aa: CASSLQTGGDSGSAFF; cdr3_nt: TGCGCCAGCAGCCTTCAGACCGGCGGGGATTCTGGTTCTGCTTTCTTT
v_call: TRBV5-1; clone_size: .; d_call: TRBD1; j_call: TRBJ1-2; cdr3_aa: CASSLDGTGPYGYTF; cdr3_nt: TGCGCCAGCAGCTTGGACGGGACAGGGCCCTATGGCTACACCTTC
v_call: TRBV18; clone_size: .; d_call: .; j_call: TRBJ2-1; cdr3_aa: CASSPSSDNEQFF; cdr3_nt: TGTGCCAGCTCACCATCCAGTGACAATGAGCAGTTCTTC
v_call: TRBV11-2; clone_size: .; d_call: TRBD2; j_call: TRBJ2-1; cdr3_aa: CASSFFFSGRISYNEQFF; cdr3_nt: TGTGCCAGCAGCTTTTTTTTCTCCGGGAGGATATCCTACAATGAGCAGTTCTTC
v_call: TRBV10-3; clone_size: .; d_call: .; j_call: TRBJ2-5; cdr3_aa: CAIRDPGQPGGETQYF; cdr3_nt: TGTGCCATCAGAGACCCCGGACAGCCCGGTGGGGAGACCCAGTACTTC
v_call: TRBV18; clone_size: .; d_call: TRBD1; j_call: TRBJ2-7; cdr3_aa: CASSPAGTGPDHGGFKSYEQYF; cdr3_nt: TGTGCCAGCTCACCAGCCGGGACAGGACCGGACCATGGGGGTTTCAAATCCTACGAGCAGTACTTC
v_call: TRBV7-8; clone_size: once; d_call: .; j_call: TRBJ2-1; cdr3_aa: CASSRDSGHEQFF; cdr3_nt: TGTGCCAGCAGCAGGGACTCGGGACATGAGCAGTTCTTC
v_call: TRBV5-1; clone_size: .; d_call: TRBD1; j_call: TRBJ2-4; cdr3_aa: CASSLGDRVDIQYF; cdr3_nt: TGCGCCAGCAGCTTGGGAGACAGGGTTGACATTCAGTACTTC
v_call: TRBV5-1; clone_size: .; d_call: .; j_call: TRBJ2-2; cdr3_aa: CASSLGRRTGELFF; cdr3_nt: TGCGCCAGCAGCTTAGGCAGGCGCACCGGGGAGCTGTTTTTT
v_call: TRBV7-8; clone_size: .; d_call: .; j_call: TRBJ1-1; cdr3_aa: CASSFQGGDTEAFF; cdr3_nt: TGTGCCAGCAGCTTCCAGGGAGGTGACACTGAAGCTTTCTTT
v_call: TRBV29-1; clone_size: .; d_call: TRBD2; j_call: TRBJ2-1; cdr3_aa: CSVVVLAGARNNEQFF; cdr3_nt: TGCAGCGTTGTGGTTCTAGCGGGAGCTAGGAACAATGAGCAGTTCTTC
v_call: TRBV2; clone_size: once; d_call: TRBD2; j_call: TRBJ2-1; cdr3_aa: CACRGTSGYNEQFF; cdr3_nt: TGTGCCTGCCGGGGGACTAGCGGCTACAATGAGCAGTTCTTC
v_call: TRBV6-5; clone_size: .; d_call: TRBD2; j_call: TRBJ2-5; cdr3_aa: CASSSGLAETQYF; cdr3_nt: TGTGCCAGCAGCTCGGGACTAGCGGAGACCCAGTACTTC
v_call: TRBV11-2; clone_size: .; d_call: .; j_call: TRBJ1-4; cdr3_aa: CASRPSLGTNEKLFF; cdr3_nt: TGTGCCAGCAGACCTAGTCTGGGAACTAATGAAAAACTGTTTTTT
v_call: TRBV5-4; clone_size: .; d_call: TRBD2; j_call: TRBJ2-1; cdr3_aa: CASSLAWGTTNNEQFF; cdr3_nt: TGTGCCAGCAGCTTGGCTTGGGGGACTACCAATAATGAGCAGTTCTTC
v_call: TRBV28; clone_size: .; d_call: TRBD1; j_call: TRBJ2-5; cdr3_aa: CASSLPGQGGETQYF; cdr3_nt: TGTGCCAGCAGCCTTCCGGGACAGGGTGGAGAGACCCAGTACTTC
v_call: TRBV19; clone_size: .; d_call: TRBD1; j_call: TRBJ1-5; cdr3_aa: CASSARQGGQPQHF; cdr3_nt: TGTGCCAGTAGTGCCAGACAGGGAGGTCAGCCCCAGCATTTT
v_call: TRBV25-1; clone_size: .; d_call: TRBD2; j_call: TRBJ2-3; cdr3_aa: CASSEPSGRGTDTQYF; cdr3_nt: TGTGCCAGCAGTGAGCCTAGCGGGAGGGGCACAGATACGCAGTATTTT
v_call: TRBV30; clone_size: .; d_call: .; j_call: TRBJ2-3; cdr3_aa: CAWSVGGTVDTQYF; cdr3_nt: TGTGCCTGGAGTGTAGGGGGAACGGTAGATACGCAGTATTTT
v_call: TRBV7-9; clone_size: .; d_call: TRBD2; j_call: TRBJ2-5; cdr3_aa: CASSFRSVAGEETQYF; cdr3_nt: TGTGCCAGCAGCTTTCGGTCGGTAGCGGGAGAAGAGACCCAGTACTTC
v_call: TRBV7-9; clone_size: .; d_call: TRBD2; j_call: TRBJ2-7; cdr3_aa: CASSFSSGSYEQYF; cdr3_nt: TGTGCCAGCAGCTTCTCTAGCGGGTCTTACGAGCAGTACTTC
v_call: TRBV10-3; clone_size: .; d_call: TRBD1; j_call: TRBJ1-1; cdr3_aa: CAISEGTGGGLSSEAFF; cdr3_nt: TGTGCCATCAGTGAGGGCACAGGGGGAGGGCTCTCATCTGAAGCTTTCTTT
v_call: TRBV7-6; clone_size: .; d_call: TRBD2; j_call: TRBJ2-2; cdr3_aa: CASSRLAPPPSTGELFF; cdr3_nt: TGTGCCAGCAGCCGACTAGCGCCCCCCCCCAGCACCGGGGAGCTGTTTTTT
v_call: TRBV21-1; clone_size: few; d_call: .; j_call: TRBJ1-1; cdr3_aa: CATQGVRVDTEAFF; cdr3_nt: TGTGCCACCCAGGGGGTTCGCGTGGACACTGAAGCTTTCTTT
v_call: TRBV6-6; clone_size: .; d_call: TRBD2; j_call: TRBJ2-7; cdr3_aa: CASRGGLALSYEQYF; cdr3_nt: TGTGCCAGCAGGGGAGGACTAGCGCTTTCCTACGAGCAGTACTTC
v_call: TRBV30; clone_size: .; d_call: TRBD2; j_call: TRBJ2-1; cdr3_aa: CAWSVLAGGNEQFF; cdr3_nt: TGTGCCTGGAGTGTACTAGCGGGAGGCAATGAGCAGTTCTTC
v_call: TRBV4-1; clone_size: once; d_call: TRBD1; j_call: TRBJ2-1; cdr3_aa: CASSPPAGTGSYNEQFF; cdr3_nt: TGCGCCAGCAGCCCCCCGGCGGGGACAGGGTCCTACAATGAGCAGTTCTTC
v_call: TRBV7-2; clone_size: .; d_call: .; j_call: TRBJ1-3; cdr3_aa: CASSFLISTGSGNTIYF; cdr3_nt: TGTGCCAGCAGCTTTCTAATTTCGACAGGCTCTGGAAACACCATATATTTT
v_call: TRBV29-1; clone_size: .; d_call: TRBD1; j_call: TRBJ2-2; cdr3_aa: CSAQGRYTSGTGELFF; cdr3_nt: TGCAGCGCACAGGGGCGATACACCTCGGGCACCGGGGAGCTGTTTTTT
v_call: TRBV19; clone_size: .; d_call: .; j_call: TRBJ2-1; cdr3_aa: CASGAGSSYNEQFF; cdr3_nt: TGTGCCAGTGGAGCTGGCAGCTCCTACAATGAGCAGTTCTTC
v_call: TRBV6-2/TRBV6-3; clone_size: few; d_call: TRBD2; j_call: TRBJ2-7; cdr3_aa: CASSTGLAVSYEQYF; cdr3_nt: TGTGCCAGCAGTACGGGACTAGCGGTATCCTACGAGCAGTACTTC
v_call: TRBV28; clone_size: few; d_call: .; j_call: TRBJ1-3; cdr3_aa: CASRLQGTGNTIYF; cdr3_nt: TGTGCCAGCAGATTACAGGGTACCGGAAACACCATATATTTT
v_call: TRBV19; clone_size: .; d_call: .; j_call: TRBJ1-4; cdr3_aa: CASSIGFAGNEKLFF; cdr3_nt: TGTGCCAGTAGTATAGGGTTTGCAGGGAATGAAAAACTGTTTTTT